The rows below give T cell receptor beta chains drawn from one sample of a study of blood T cells in healthy people across ages. From the 5' RACE reads, TCRdb called clonotypes with MiXCR, one entry per CDR3 protein. The table lists about 1,400,000 distinct CDR3 sequences, 42% of them singletons. Source material: blood. The receptors shown here come from a woman between 18 and 29 years old in good health. Both conserved end residues are part of each CDR3. D genes are given only for firm matches. A clone size is listed for some rows: how often the clone was seen (once, few, many), or a class if it is expanded.

D gene: .; J gene: TRBJ2-1; V gene: TRBV10-3; clone size: .; CDR3 protein: CAISANGLVYEQFF; CDR3 DNA: TGTGCCATCAGTGCTAACGGACTTGTATACGAGCAGTTCTTC
D gene: .; J gene: TRBJ2-1; V gene: TRBV20-1; clone size: few; CDR3 protein: CSARDPPVQFF; CDR3 DNA: TGCAGTGCTAGAGATCCCCCCGTGCAGTTCTTC
D gene: .; J gene: TRBJ2-7; V gene: TRBV20-1; clone size: few; CDR3 protein: CSAKASDSYEQYF; CDR3 DNA: TGCAGTGCTAAGGCTAGCGACTCCTACGAGCAGTACTTC
D gene: .; J gene: TRBJ2-3; V gene: TRBV12-3/TRBV12-4; clone size: .; CDR3 protein: CASSPPPYSFGADTQYF; CDR3 DNA: TGTGCCAGCAGCCCGCCTCCGTACTCATTTGGGGCAGATACGCAGTATTTT
D gene: .; J gene: TRBJ2-7; V gene: TRBV4-1; clone size: few; CDR3 protein: CASSQGRGILLYEQYF; CDR3 DNA: TGCGCCAGCAGCCAAGGCCGAGGAATCCTACTTTACGAGCAGTACTTC
D gene: TRBD1; J gene: TRBJ2-7; V gene: TRBV18; clone size: few; CDR3 protein: CASSPTTGDNEQYF; CDR3 DNA: TGTGCCAGCTCACCAACGACAGGGGACAACGAGCAGTACTTC
D gene: .; J gene: TRBJ2-3; V gene: TRBV20-1; clone size: .; CDR3 protein: CSASSERAPSTDTQYF; CDR3 DNA: TGCAGTGCTTCAAGCGAGAGGGCCCCCAGCACAGATACGCAGTATTTT
D gene: .; J gene: TRBJ2-2; V gene: TRBV14; clone size: once; CDR3 protein: CASRPQTGLSTGELFF; CDR3 DNA: TGTGCCAGCAGGCCCCAGACAGGTCTAAGCACCGGGGAGCTGTTTTTT
D gene: .; J gene: TRBJ2-3; V gene: TRBV29-1; clone size: .; CDR3 protein: CSVELTSSPDTQYF; CDR3 DNA: TGCAGCGTTGAGCTGACTAGTTCCCCAGATACGCAGTATTTT
D gene: .; J gene: TRBJ1-1; V gene: TRBV11-2; clone size: .; CDR3 protein: CASSIGGQPNTEAFF; CDR3 DNA: TGTGCCAGCAGCATCGGCGGGCAGCCGAACACTGAAGCTTTCTTT
D gene: .; J gene: TRBJ1-4; V gene: TRBV15; clone size: .; CDR3 protein: CATSRDFQDEKLFF; CDR3 DNA: TGTGCCACCAGCAGAGATTTTCAGGATGAAAAACTGTTTTTT
D gene: .; J gene: TRBJ1-1; V gene: TRBV4-1; clone size: .; CDR3 protein: CASSQLQNEAFF; CDR3 DNA: TGCGCCAGCAGCCAACTTCAGAACGAAGCTTTCTTT
D gene: TRBD1; J gene: TRBJ2-7; V gene: TRBV20-1; clone size: .; CDR3 protein: CSALPGQRLYEQYF; CDR3 DNA: TGCAGTGCTCTTCCGGGACAGCGGCTCTACGAGCAGTACTTC
D gene: .; J gene: TRBJ1-2; V gene: TRBV6-1; clone size: .; CDR3 protein: CASSESPYGYTF; CDR3 DNA: TGTGCCAGCAGTGAGAGCCCCTATGGCTACACCTTC
D gene: .; J gene: TRBJ2-3; V gene: TRBV20-1; clone size: few; CDR3 protein: CSASAGLPGGTDTQYF; CDR3 DNA: TGCAGTGCTAGCGCGGGACTCCCAGGGGGGACAGATACGCAGTATTTT
D gene: .; J gene: TRBJ1-5; V gene: TRBV4-2; clone size: .; CDR3 protein: CASSQVMDSNQPQHF; CDR3 DNA: TGTGCCAGCAGCCAAGTAATGGATAGCAATCAGCCCCAGCATTTT
D gene: TRBD1; J gene: TRBJ2-7; V gene: TRBV5-6; clone size: .; CDR3 protein: CASTLGATGNFYEQYF; CDR3 DNA: TGTGCCAGCACCCTGGGGGCGACAGGGAATTTTTACGAGCAGTACTTC
D gene: .; J gene: TRBJ1-5; V gene: TRBV12-3/TRBV12-4; clone size: few; CDR3 protein: CASRTGYSNQPQHF; CDR3 DNA: TGTGCCAGTCGGACCGGTTATAGCAATCAGCCCCAGCATTTT
D gene: TRBD2; J gene: TRBJ2-3; V gene: TRBV20-1; clone size: few; CDR3 protein: CSARDLVSGLAVPDTQYF; CDR3 DNA: TGCAGTGCTAGAGATTTGGTTTCGGGACTAGCGGTTCCAGATACGCAGTATTTT
D gene: TRBD2; J gene: TRBJ2-3; V gene: TRBV27; clone size: .; CDR3 protein: CAAGAGGQTDTQYF; CDR3 DNA: TGTGCCGCGGGGGCGGGAGGACAGACAGATACGCAGTATTTT
D gene: .; J gene: TRBJ1-2; V gene: TRBV3-1; clone size: .; CDR3 protein: CASTTGSYNYGYTF; CDR3 DNA: TGTGCCAGCACCACCGGGAGTTACAACTATGGCTACACCTTC
D gene: TRBD2; J gene: TRBJ2-3; V gene: TRBV7-2; clone size: .; CDR3 protein: CASSLVGSGGATDTQYF; CDR3 DNA: TGTGCCAGCAGCTTAGTAGGTAGCGGGGGGGCAACAGATACGCAGTATTTT
D gene: TRBD2; J gene: TRBJ2-7; V gene: TRBV6-5; clone size: .; CDR3 protein: CASSKAGYYEQYF; CDR3 DNA: TGTGCCAGCAGCAAAGCGGGGTACTACGAGCAGTACTTC
D gene: TRBD1; J gene: TRBJ1-6; V gene: TRBV20-1; clone size: .; CDR3 protein: CSAIVQGARGSPLHF; CDR3 DNA: TGCAGTGCTATCGTTCAGGGGGCAAGGGGATCACCCCTCCACTTT
D gene: .; J gene: TRBJ2-1; V gene: TRBV27; clone size: .; CDR3 protein: CASSLGATYNEQFF; CDR3 DNA: TGTGCCAGCAGTTTGGGGGCAACCTACAATGAGCAGTTCTTC